The TCR beta chain under discussion was sequenced for a study of shared clonotypes between healthy human individuals. CDR1 LNHNV and CDR2 YYDKDF come from the germline V gene (reference sequence). The V segment lost 1 base and the J segment 3 bases; nucleotides outside the gene matches: 6. The CDR3 totals 17 residues. Notes on the study in general: Unshared clonotypes carried lower generation probabilities than those common to all four donors.

Produced via immunoSEQ multiplex PCR; TCRdb's table is partial and in-frame only. The table has 850,000 to 1,100,000 clones, approximately 77% seen once. Study donors comprised healthy, HIV-negative adults devoid of recent acute infection or vaccination. Remarks on this clone: Antigen: not known.

The chain couples TRBV15 to TRBJ2-3, with 11 bases lining up with TRBD2. Sequencing used memory CD4+ T cells from PBMCs. The subset is: CD45RA-negative fraction. This sequence was found in a man aged 18 to 30 in good health. Some clones in this sample may be carry-over from other donors' samples. In DNA, the CDR3 is TGTGCCACCAGCAGAGGAATCCTAGCGGGAGGAACAGATACGCAGTATTTT. Protein sequence: CATSRGILAGGTDTQYF.